The 9 T cell receptor beta chains below all came from one sample that was sequenced in a study of T cells in Graves' hyperthyroidism and ophthalmopathy (dated by TCRdb to about 2019). The library was built by means of multiplex PCR. The data were produced on an Illumina HiSeq 2000. Amplification of TCR beta CDR3 regions was carried out from RNA transcripts. For the first round of RT-PCR on the TCR CDR3, the HTBI primer set was used together with the Qiagen OneStep RT-PCR kit. TCRdb reprocessed the public reads (quality trimming at Q25 with fastp, clone calling with MiXCR) and kept in-frame beta chains. Records with the same CDR3 protein are collapsed into one entry carrying the most frequent genes and DNA. This sample lists 540,000 or so distinct CDR3 sequences; more than 45% were detected once. Roughly 20% of the sample is held by the ten biggest clonotypes. The sequencing input was peripheral blood or thyroid tissue (not recorded which). The receptor source for this set is an adult woman with Graves' disease, either hyperthyroidism or ophthalmopathy (not recorded which).

This clonotype was observed at least ten times. This chain uses TRBV11-2 with TRBJ1-1, with D unresolved. Trimming removed 6 bases at V and 1 base at J, with 9 bases between. This CDR3 has 13 residues. CDR1 and CDR2 from the germline V gene are SGHAT and FQNNGV. DNA of the CDR3: TGTGCCAGCAGTCGGGCCCGGAACACTGAAGCTTTCTTT. This encodes CASSRARNTEAFF.

The rearrangement joins TRBV29-1 to TRBJ2-7, with TRBD2 as a possible D gene (6 bases). Trimming shortened V by 3 bases and J by 7 bases, and 16 bases separated the two germline ends. This CDR3 spans 13 amino acids. Germline-derived CDR1 and CDR2 are SQVTM and ANQGSEA. CDR3 coding DNA: TGCAGCGTTGATTTTGCAGGGAGCGGGGAGCAGTACTTC. As protein: CSVDFAGSGEQYF.

With regard to this clonotype: One base away lies a much larger clone, so this may be a sequencing read error. The chain uses TRBV11-2 and TRBJ2-5; D perhaps matches TRBD1 (6 bases). The CDR3 length is 14 residues. From germline, CDR1 is SGHAT and CDR2 FQNNGV. As DNA, the CDR3 is TGCGCCAGCAGCCAAGAACAGGGAAGGGAGACCCGGTACTTC. Amino acid sequence: CASSQEQGRETRYF.

The rearrangement uses TRBV12-3 or TRBV12-4 and TRBJ1-1; 7 nucleotides line up with TRBD1. The V segment lost 4 bases and the J segment 1 base; nucleotides outside the gene matches: 6. The CDR3 contains 15 residues. CDR3 protein: CASSWPGQPNTEAFF. The CDR3 DNA is TGTGCCAGCAGTTGGCCGGGACAGCCGAACACTGAAGCTTTCTTT.

This clonotype was picked up many times. The chain employs TRBV28 and TRBJ2-7; 7 nucleotides agree with TRBD2. Germline lookup yields CDR1 MDHEN and CDR2 SYDVKM. J lost 4 bases, V lost 6 bases, and 9 bases had no gene match. This CDR3 has 14 residues. CDR3: CASSPVWGGYEQYF. Here the CDR3 DNA reads TGTGCCAGCAGCCCCGTTTGGGGGGGATACGAGCAGTACTTC.

This clonotype has just one count. This rearrangement joins TRBV15 to TRBJ2-7; TRBD1 matches at 7 bases. The CDR3 loop spans 14 amino acids. V lost 2 bases, J lost 1 base, and 2 bases stayed unmatched. The germline V gene encodes CDR1 LNHNV and CDR2 YYDKDF (reference sequence). The CDR3 DNA reads TGTGCCACCAGCAGACTGACAGGGTCCTACGAGCAGTACTTC. This encodes CATSRLTGSYEQYF.

This clonotype was picked up many times. DNA for the CDR3: TGCAGTGCTCCTAACGTCGGTAGCGGGGTCTACGAGCAGTACTTC. Amino acids: CSAPNVGSGVYEQYF. V and J are TRBV20-1 and TRBJ2-7; TRBD2 aligns across 8 bases. Germline CDR1 reads DFQATT; CDR2 reads SNEGSKA (reference sequence). V was pared by 5 bases and J by 3 bases, with 12 bases of the junction left unmatched. This CDR3 contains 15 residues.

This clonotype was seen many times. The CDR3 loop is CAISESKNGYTF. The CDR3 nucleotides are TGTGCCATCAGTGAGTCGAAGAATGGCTACACCTTC. This chain links TRBV10-3 with TRBJ1-2; no clear D. From germline, CDR1 is ENHRY and CDR2 SYGVKD. The V end lost 0 bases, the J end lost 6 bases, and 5 bases lay between the germline ends. CDR3 length: 12 amino acids.

The chain recombines TRBV29-1 with TRBJ1-2; 10 bases match TRBD1. Germline assignment: CDR1 SQVTM and CDR2 ANQGSEA. After removal of 4 bases from V and 2 bases from J, the junction contained 4 bases not matched to a gene. The CDR3 sequence is 14 residues long. This CDR3 reads CSVAGQGQNYGYTF. In nucleotides, the CDR3 is TGCAGCGTTGCGGGACAGGGGCAAAACTATGGCTACACCTTC.